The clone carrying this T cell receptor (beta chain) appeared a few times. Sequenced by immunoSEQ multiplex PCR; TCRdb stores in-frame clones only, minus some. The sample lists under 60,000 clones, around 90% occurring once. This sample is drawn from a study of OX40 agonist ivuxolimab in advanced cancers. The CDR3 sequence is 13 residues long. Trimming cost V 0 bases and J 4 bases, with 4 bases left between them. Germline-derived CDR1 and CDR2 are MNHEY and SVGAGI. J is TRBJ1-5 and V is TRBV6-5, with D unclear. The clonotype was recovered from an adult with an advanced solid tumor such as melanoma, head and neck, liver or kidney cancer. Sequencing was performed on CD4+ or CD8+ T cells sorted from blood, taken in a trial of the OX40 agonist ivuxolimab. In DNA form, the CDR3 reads TGTGCCAGCAGTTACTCGGTGAATCAGCCCCAGCATTTT. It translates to CASSYSVNQPQHF.